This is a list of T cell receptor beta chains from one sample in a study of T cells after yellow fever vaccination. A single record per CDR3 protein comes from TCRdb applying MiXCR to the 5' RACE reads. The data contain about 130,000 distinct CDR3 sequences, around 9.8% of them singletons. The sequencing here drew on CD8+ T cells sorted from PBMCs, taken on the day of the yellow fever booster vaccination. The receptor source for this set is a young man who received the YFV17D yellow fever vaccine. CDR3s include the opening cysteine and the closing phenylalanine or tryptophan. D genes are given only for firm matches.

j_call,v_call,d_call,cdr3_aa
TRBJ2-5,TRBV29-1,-,CSVEDFGLAETQYF
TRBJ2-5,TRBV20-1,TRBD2,CSASVGGGIQETQYF
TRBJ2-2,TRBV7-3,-,CASSVRSGSTGELFF
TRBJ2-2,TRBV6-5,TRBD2,CASSYDRAGGPGTGELFF
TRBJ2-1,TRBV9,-,CASSAQGGGRPYEQFF
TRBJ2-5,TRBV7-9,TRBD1,CASVVLDRDRETQYF
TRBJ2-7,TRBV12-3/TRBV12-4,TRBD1,CASSLGTGVYEQYF
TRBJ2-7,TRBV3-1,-,CASSQGSESSYEQYF
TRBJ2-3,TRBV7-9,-,CASSLERQTLGTDTQYF
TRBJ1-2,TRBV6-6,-,CASSLELGYTF
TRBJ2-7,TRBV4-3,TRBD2,CASSQDLISGGRRYEQYF
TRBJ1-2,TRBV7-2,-,CASSLAPVTGLNYGYTF
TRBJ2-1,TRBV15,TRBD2,CATSRPPSRASGAYNEQFF
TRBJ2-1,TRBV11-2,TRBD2,CASSFSRGASYNEQFF
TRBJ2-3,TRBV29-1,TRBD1,CSVEDRTGSTDTQYF
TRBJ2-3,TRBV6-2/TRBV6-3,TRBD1,CASSLRGRPPTQYF
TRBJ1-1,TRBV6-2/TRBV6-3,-,CASSYQMGENTEAFF
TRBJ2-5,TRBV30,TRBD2,CAYGLAGALAETQYF
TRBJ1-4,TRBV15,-,CATSAGVANEKLFF
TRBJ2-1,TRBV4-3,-,CASSPGSGEQFF
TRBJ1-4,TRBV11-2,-,CASSLDFRGPRANEKLFF
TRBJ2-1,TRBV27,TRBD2,CASSGTSGRNEQFF
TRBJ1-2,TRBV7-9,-,CASSSSRDFNYGYTF
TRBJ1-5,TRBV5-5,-,CASSTGDQPQHF
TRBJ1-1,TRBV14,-,CASSRTALNTEAFF
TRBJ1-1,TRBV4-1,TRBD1,CASSPHEGTGITEAFF
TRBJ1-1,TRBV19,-,CASSIAAPGTEAFF
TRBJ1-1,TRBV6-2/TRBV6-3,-,CASSPPGYPEAFF
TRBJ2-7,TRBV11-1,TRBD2,CASSLALGTIYEQYF
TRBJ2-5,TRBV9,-,CASSEGGETQYF
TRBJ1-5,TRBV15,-,CATSGLGPYQPQHF